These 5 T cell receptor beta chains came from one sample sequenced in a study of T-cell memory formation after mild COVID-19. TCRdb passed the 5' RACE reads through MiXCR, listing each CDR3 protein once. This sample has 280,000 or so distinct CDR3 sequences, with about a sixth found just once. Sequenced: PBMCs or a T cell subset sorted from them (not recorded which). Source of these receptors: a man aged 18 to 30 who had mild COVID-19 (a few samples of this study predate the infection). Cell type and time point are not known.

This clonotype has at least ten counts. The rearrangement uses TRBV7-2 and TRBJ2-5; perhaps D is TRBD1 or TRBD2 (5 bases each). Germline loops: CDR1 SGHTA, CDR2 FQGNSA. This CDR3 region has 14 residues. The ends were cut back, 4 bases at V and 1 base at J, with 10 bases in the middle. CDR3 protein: CASSYTGTQETQYF. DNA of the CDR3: TGTGCCAGCAGCTACACGGGGACCCAAGAGACCCAGTACTTC.

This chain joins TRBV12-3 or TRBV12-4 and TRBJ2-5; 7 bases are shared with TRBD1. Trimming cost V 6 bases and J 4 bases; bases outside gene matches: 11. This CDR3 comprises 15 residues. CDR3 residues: CASSTRRTGGETQYF. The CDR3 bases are TGTGCCAGCAGCACCCGGAGGACAGGAGGAGAGACCCAGTACTTC.

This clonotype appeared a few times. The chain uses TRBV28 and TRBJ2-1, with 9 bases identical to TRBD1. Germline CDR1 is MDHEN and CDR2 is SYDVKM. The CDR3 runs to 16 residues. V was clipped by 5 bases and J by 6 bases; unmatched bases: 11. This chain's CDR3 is CASSPPLGQGGNEQFF. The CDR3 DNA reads TGTGCCAGCAGTCCCCCATTGGGACAGGGAGGCAATGAGCAGTTCTTC.

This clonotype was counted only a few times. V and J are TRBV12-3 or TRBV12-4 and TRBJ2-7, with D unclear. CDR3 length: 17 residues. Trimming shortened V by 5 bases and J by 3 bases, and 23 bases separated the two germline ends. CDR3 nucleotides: TGTGCCAGCAGTCCCCGGGCCCGAAGGGCGGCCAACTACGAGCAGTACTTC. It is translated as CASSPRARRAANYEQYF.

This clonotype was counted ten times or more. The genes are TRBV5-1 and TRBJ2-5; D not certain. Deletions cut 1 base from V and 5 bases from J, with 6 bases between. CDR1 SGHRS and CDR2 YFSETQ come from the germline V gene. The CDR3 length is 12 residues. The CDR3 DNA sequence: TGCGCCAGCAGCTTGATAAGTGAGACCCAGTACTTC. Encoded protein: CASSLISETQYF.